This is a list of T cell receptor beta chains from one sample in a study of early T cells in non-severe SARS-CoV-2 infection. TCRdb used MiXCR to reprocess the 5' RACE reads, holding one entry per CDR3 protein. The sample lists fewer than 85,000 distinct CDR3 sequences, about 16% occurring once. The sequenced sample was whole blood. These TCRs come from an adult who was a healthcare worker with PCR-confirmed SARS-CoV-2 infection or an uninfected control (not recorded which). Each CDR3 is given with its conserved first and last residue. D genes are given only for firm matches. Not all rows give a size; the values are once, few, many and, for expanded clones, a class.

D gene	J gene	V gene	clone size	CDR3 DNA	CDR3 protein
TRBD2	TRBJ2-1	TRBV10-3	few	TGTGCCATCAGTTCAGCGGGGGCAATAGGCAATGAGCAGTTCTTC	CAISSAGAIGNEQFF
-	TRBJ2-5	TRBV12-3/TRBV12-4	few	TGTGCCAGCAGTTTTCCTGGGGAGACCCAGTACTTC	CASSFPGETQYF
-	TRBJ1-2	TRBV21-1	-	TGTGCCAGCAGCAAAGATCCCCCTATACGCTTCGCTGGCTACACCTTC	CASSKDPPIRFAGYTF
-	TRBJ2-3	TRBV7-9	-	TGTGCCAGCAGCTTCATATGGCGGAACGCACCAGATACGCAGTATTTT	CASSFIWRNAPDTQYF
TRBD1	TRBJ1-5	TRBV19	-	TGTGCCAGTAAAAATCCGACAGGGGGCTCTTCTCAGCCCCAGCATTTT	CASKNPTGGSSQPQHF
-	TRBJ1-4	TRBV2	few	TGTGCCAGCATCGCCCAAGGGGTCGGGGAAAAACTGTTTTTT	CASIAQGVGEKLFF
TRBD1	TRBJ1-6	TRBV29-1	few	TGCAGCGCCAGAGGACAGGGGGATTCACCCCTCCACTTT	CSARGQGDSPLHF
-	TRBJ1-1	TRBV15	few	TGTGCCACCAGCGGCAGGGTCGGAGACACTGAAGCTTTCTTT	CATSGRVGDTEAFF
-	TRBJ1-5	TRBV27	few	TGTGCCAGCAGTTCCCAGGGTATCGACAATCAGCCCCAGCATTTT	CASSSQGIDNQPQHF
-	TRBJ1-1	TRBV12-3/TRBV12-4	few	TGTGCCAGCAGTTTTGGGGCAGGCTGGGGGAACACTGAAGCTTTCTTT	CASSFGAGWGNTEAFF
TRBD2	TRBJ2-5	TRBV5-4	-	TGTGCCAGCAGAGGACTAGCGGAAGAGACCCAGTACTTC	CASRGLAEETQYF
TRBD2	TRBJ2-1	TRBV7-2	few	TGTGCCAGCAGCTTCACCCTAGCGGGAGCTTATGAGCAGTTCTTC	CASSFTLAGAYEQFF
-	TRBJ1-1	TRBV28	once	TGTGCCAGCAGTATCTCCGTGGGAGGAGGTGAAGCTTTCTTT	CASSISVGGGEAFF
-	TRBJ1-1	TRBV2	-	TGTGCCAGCAGTGGGAGAGACAGGTGGGACACTGAAGCTTTCTTT	CASSGRDRWDTEAFF
-	TRBJ1-1	TRBV19	once	TGTGCCAGTATCGCGGTCCCAGCTATCACTGAAGCTTTCTTT	CASIAVPAITEAFF
TRBD2	TRBJ2-7	TRBV7-3	-	TGTGCCAGCAGCTCCGGACTAGCGGGATTCGAGCAGTACTTC	CASSSGLAGFEQYF
TRBD2	TRBJ2-3	TRBV20-1	-	TGCAGTGCCCAGACTAGCGGTAGCACAGATACGCAGTATTTT	CSAQTSGSTDTQYF
-	TRBJ2-1	TRBV11-2	few	TGTGCCAGCAGCTTGGGTGGGGGAGGCGGTGAGCAGTTCTTC	CASSLGGGGGEQFF
-	TRBJ2-6	TRBV6-5	few	TGTGCCAGCAGTTACCTGCGTACTAGCTCTGGGGCCAACGTCCTGACTTTC	CASSYLRTSSGANVLTF
-	TRBJ1-4	TRBV24-1	-	TGTGCCACCGTCAGGGGTGAAAAACTGTTTTTT	CATVRGEKLFF
-	TRBJ1-4	TRBV12-3/TRBV12-4	-	TGTGCCAGCAGCCCATTTTTAGGGGGAGTAAGGGAAAAACTGTTTTTT	CASSPFLGGVREKLFF
-	TRBJ2-5	TRBV30	-	TGTGCCTGGAGGACTTTCGGGGGGCAGCTGAGTTCGCAAGAGACCCAGTACTTC	CAWRTFGGQLSSQETQYF
-	TRBJ1-6	TRBV9	many	TGTGCCAGCAGCGTCGGTGCTTCCGGGAGCTCCTATAATTCACCCCTCCACTTT	CASSVGASGSSYNSPLHF
-	TRBJ1-1	TRBV12-5	few	TGTGCTAGTGGTACCAGATCGAACACTGAAGCTTTCTTT	CASGTRSNTEAFF
-	TRBJ1-5	TRBV5-1	-	TGCGCCAGCAGCTTAGAACAGGGCAATCAGCCCCAGCATTTT	CASSLEQGNQPQHF
TRBD1	TRBJ1-3	TRBV12-3/TRBV12-4	few	TGTGCCAGCAGAAATCCGGGACAGGGGTTGGGAAACACCATATATTTT	CASRNPGQGLGNTIYF
TRBD1	TRBJ1-5	TRBV20-1	-	TGCAGTGCAATCGACAGGGTGAGGAAAGTCAGCAATCAGCCCCAGCATTTT	CSAIDRVRKVSNQPQHF
-	TRBJ1-5	TRBV6-2/TRBV6-3	many	TGTGCCAGCAGTTACTCCCCGTTAAGGAGAGGTGGCGGGGCCCCGGGTCAGCCCCAGCATTTT	CASSYSPLRRGGGAPGQPQHF
TRBD1	TRBJ2-7	TRBV6-2/TRBV6-3	-	TGTGCCAGCAGTTACTCGGCCGGGACAGCAACCTACGAGCAGTACTTC	CASSYSAGTATYEQYF
-	TRBJ1-5	TRBV18	few	TGTGCCAGCTCAGCCCTAGCGAATCAGCCCCAGCATTTT	CASSALANQPQHF
-	TRBJ1-2	TRBV18	once	TGTGCCAGCTCCCCAGACCGACAATATGGCTACACCTTC	CASSPDRQYGYTF
TRBD1	TRBJ1-5	TRBV29-1	-	TGCAGCGCGGGACAGGGGCTCGGTCAGCCCCAGCATTTT	CSAGQGLGQPQHF
-	TRBJ2-1	TRBV10-1	few	TGCGCCAGCAGTAGGCCGAACAATGAGCAGTTCTTC	CASSRPNNEQFF
TRBD2	TRBJ2-1	TRBV7-2	few	TGTGCCAGCAGCTACGTCGGGAGGTCCAATGAGCAGTTCTTC	CASSYVGRSNEQFF
-	TRBJ1-1	TRBV7-3	once	TGTGCCAGCAGCTTTCTTTTGGGCACTGAAGCTTTCTTT	CASSFLLGTEAFF
TRBD2	TRBJ2-5	TRBV15	-	TGTGCCACCAGCGGCGGGGGGACGCAAGAGACCCAGTACTTC	CATSGGGTQETQYF
-	TRBJ1-1	TRBV5-1	-	TGCGCCAGCAGCTTGATGCCCCCCACTGAAGCTTTCTTT	CASSLMPPTEAFF
-	TRBJ1-4	TRBV18	-	TGTGCCAGCTCACCACAGACAGCCGTCAATGAAAAACTGTTTTTT	CASSPQTAVNEKLFF
-	TRBJ1-3	TRBV5-1	few	TGCGCCAGCAGCTTGGCCGTTTCGGCTGGAAACACCATATATTTT	CASSLAVSAGNTIYF
TRBD2	TRBJ2-3	TRBV10-3	-	TGTGCCATCATGAGGACTAGCGGCCTTGTTGATACGCAGTATTTT	CAIMRTSGLVDTQYF
-	TRBJ1-5	TRBV4-1	-	TGCGCCAGCAGCCAAGTCGGGGCGGGGGAGCCCCAGCATTTT	CASSQVGAGEPQHF
-	TRBJ1-1	TRBV5-1	few	TGCGCCAGCAGCTTGGACCCATTGAACACTGAAGCTTTCTTT	CASSLDPLNTEAFF
-	TRBJ2-7	TRBV6-1	-	TGTGCCAGCAGTGAGGAGGCCAGGTCGAGCAAGTACTTC	CASSEEARSSKYF
TRBD2	TRBJ2-1	TRBV28	-	TGTGCCAGCAGCTCTAGCGGAGGGTCCTACAATGAGCAGTTCTTC	CASSSSGGSYNEQFF
-	TRBJ1-1	TRBV7-2	medium-sized	TGTGCCAGCAGCTTAAATCGGGGCACTGAAGCTTTCTTT	CASSLNRGTEAFF
-	TRBJ2-7	TRBV9	-	TGTGCCAGCAGCGTAGATCCGGGCAGGGGCTACGAGCAGTACTTC	CASSVDPGRGYEQYF
TRBD1	TRBJ1-1	TRBV4-1	-	TGCGCCAGCAGCCAAGGTGGGGCCCCCAACAGGGGTGAAGCTTTCTTT	CASSQGGAPNRGEAFF
-	TRBJ1-1	TRBV10-1	many	TGCGCCAGCAGTGAAGACAACACTGAAGCTTTCTTT	CASSEDNTEAFF
-	TRBJ2-3	TRBV18	few	TGTGCCAGCTCACCCCTTTCCGGGGGGCAAAGTAACACAGATACGCAGTATTTT	CASSPLSGGQSNTDTQYF
TRBD2	TRBJ2-1	TRBV10-3	many	TGTGCCATCAGTGATTCCGGGACTAGTGGCTATGAGCAGTTCTTC	CAISDSGTSGYEQFF
-	TRBJ2-1	TRBV11-3	few	TGTGCCAGCAGCTTATTGAAAGGGCCGTTTGGGGATGAGCAGTTCTTC	CASSLLKGPFGDEQFF
-	TRBJ2-7	TRBV7-2	-	TGTGCCAGCAGCTCCAGACAGAAGATTCTCTACGAGCAGTACTTC	CASSSRQKILYEQYF
-	TRBJ1-5	TRBV7-2	-	TGTGCCAGCAGCTTACGGTCTAGCAATCAGCCCCAGCATTTT	CASSLRSSNQPQHF